Sequencing of this T cell receptor beta chain was carried out in a study of beta chain features in type 1 diabetes. The overall study: Age, gender and cell yields were similar between patients and healthy donors. All samples yielded roughly 110 million examined sorted cells. Study-wide points: For Type 1 diabetes patients, all four CD4+ subsets carried TCRB CDR3s that were moderately but significantly shorter.

Reverse transcribing all isolated RNA meant expressed TCRB transcripts were sequenced. Libraries were prepared by immunoSEQ multiplex PCR; TCRdb keeps only in-frame clonotypes and omits some of them. Here the sample spans around 450,000 clones, roughly 10% being singletons. Averaging around 110 mL, one heparinised blood draw came from each individual donor. This CDR3 has 16 residues. Germline assignment: CDR1 MGHDK and CDR2 SYGVNS. Deletions cut 3 bases from V and 2 bases from J, with 15 bases between. Turning to this clone: Its target is not known.

The receptor's source is a woman between 18 and 29 years old in good health. The chain is built from TRBV25-1 and TRBJ2-3; tentative D call: TRBD2 (6 bases). Specimen: naive CD4+ T cells from blood. The CDR3 is CASSEAVGGHTDTQYF. In nucleotides, the CDR3 is TGTGCCAGCAGTGAGGCCGTGGGGGGTCACACAGATACGCAGTATTTT.